This TCR beta chain was captured in a study of graft-versus-host responses after intestinal transplantation. On the study more broadly: Following induction with anti-thymocyte globulin, all recipients were given tacrolimus and steroids for around three years.

Remarks on this clone: Its specificity is unknown.

Trimming pared 3 bases from V and 4 bases from J, leaving 5 bases between. The CDR3 totals 12 residues. Germline CDR1 is SGDLS and CDR2 is YYNGEE. Here immunoSEQ multiplex PCR was the method, and the copy in TCRdb shows in-frame clones only, minus some. This table has under 7,000 clones, roughly 65% appearing once. Study-wide results and caveats: Subjects displaying graft-donor T cell macrochimerism possessed elevated graft-versus-host to host-versus-graft clonal ratios inside allografts.

Graft tissue processing released intraepithelial and lamina propria lymphocytes. J is TRBJ1-3 and V is TRBV9; perhaps TRBD1 as D (5 bases). This specimen was ileum tissue, taken roughly 290 days after intestinal transplant. The TCR originated in a human patient who received an intestinal transplant, so some T cells may come from the graft donor. Here the CDR3 reads CASSDRGNTIYF. The CDR3 DNA is TGTGCCAGCAGCGACAGGGGAAACACCATATATTTT.